This is a list of T cell receptor beta chains from one sample in a study of blood T cell repertoires in COVID-19. Sequenced by immunoSEQ multiplex PCR; TCRdb stores in-frame clones only, minus some. The sample consists of approximately 100,000 clones, about 91% of them appearing once. Sequenced material: peripheral blood. The receptors stem from a human donor in a cohort sampled during active COVID-19. CDR3s include the opening cysteine and the closing phenylalanine or tryptophan. The D gene is left open where the match is weak. Not all rows give a size; the values are once, few, many and, for expanded clones, a class.

CDR3 length,clone size,D gene,V gene,J gene,CDR3 protein,CDR3 DNA
15,-,-,TRBV2,TRBJ2-2,CASSVGHANTGELFF,TGTGCCAGCAGTGTTGGACACGCGAACACCGGGGAGCTGTTTTTT
15,-,-,TRBV3-1/TRBV3-2,TRBJ2-7,CASSRRQPMTYEQYF,TGTGCCAGCAGCCGCCGACAGCCCATGACCTACGAGCAGTACTTC
17,-,TRBD2,TRBV7-2,TRBJ2-7,CASSLTPSGGLKYEQYF,TGTGCCAGCAGCTTAACCCCTAGCGGGGGGCTTAAGTACGAGCAGTACTTC
14,-,TRBD1,TRBV6-5,TRBJ1-5,CASNPTGGNQPQHF,TGTGCCAGCAACCCGACAGGGGGCAATCAGCCCCAGCATTTT
15,-,TRBD1,TRBV19,TRBJ2-2,CASSRDRGDTGELFF,TGTGCCAGTAGTCGGGACAGGGGGGACACCGGGGAGCTGTTTTTT
14,-,TRBD1,TRBV3-1/TRBV3-2,TRBJ1-2,CASSLGQGPYGYTF,TGTGCCAGCAGCCTCGGACAGGGCCCCTATGGCTACACCTTC
13,-,-,TRBV6-5,TRBJ1-2,CASSYSAGLDYTF,TGTGCCAGCAGTTACTCTGCGGGGTTAGACTACACCTTC
19,-,TRBD2,TRBV4-3,TRBJ2-1,CASSQGGAGGLAFLHEQFF,TGCGCCAGCAGCCAAGGGGGCGCCGGGGGACTAGCATTCCTCCATGAGCAGTTCTTC
16,once,-,TRBV7-2,TRBJ2-1,CASSPYGGNGYNEQFF,TGTGCCAGCAGCCCCTACGGCGGGAATGGCTACAATGAGCAGTTCTTC
15,once,TRBD2,TRBV27,TRBJ2-7,CASSFSGSRYYEQYF,TGTGCCAGCAGTTTTAGCGGGAGTCGGTACTACGAGCAGTACTTC
17,-,TRBD1,TRBV3-1/TRBV3-2,TRBJ1-5,CASSQKQPRQGNQPQHF,TGTGCCAGCAGCCAGAAGCAGCCGAGACAGGGTAATCAGCCCCAGCATTTT
14,-,-,TRBV14,TRBJ2-7,CASSQGQLYYEQYF,TGTGCCAGCAGCCAAGGACAGCTGTACTACGAGCAGTACTTC
12,-,-,TRBV6-2/TRBV6-3,TRBJ2-3,CASSQSTDTQYF,TGTGCCAGCAGTCAAAGCACAGATACGCAGTATTTT
17,-,TRBD2,TRBV6-6,TRBJ2-2,CASSRGDGTTTTGELFF,TGTGCCAGCAGCCGAGGCGACGGGACTACAACAACCGGGGAGCTGTTTTTT
14,-,-,TRBV18,TRBJ2-1,CASLLASSYNEQFF,TGTGCCAGCCTTTTAGCGAGCTCCTACAATGAGCAGTTCTTC